Here is one TCR beta chain with its context. This clonotype was detected a few times. The antigen it recognizes is unknown. Base qualities are missing; no much larger clone stands one base away. Library prep was done by 5' RACE. The reads were generated on an Illumina HiSeq 2500. A second about 7 to 12 cycle PCR used a sample-barcoded 5' primer and a J-beta primer mix. A unique molecular identifier was introduced onto each TCR beta cDNA molecule by a template-switch 5' adaptor carrying 12 random nucleotides. At least 3 million CDR3-containing paired-end reads were obtained from each sample. All of the RNA was converted into first-strand cDNA using the Mint cDNA synthesis kit, with a TRBC-specific oligonucleotide serving as the primer. Following uracil-DNA glycosylase treatment, a first 18-cycle PCR with universal primers M1SS and BC2_uni_R was performed on all cDNA. Processing in the source paper ran as follows. Each sample was normalized by randomly selecting 1 million high-quality reads, each carrying a distinct molecular identifier. Instead of being binned into consensus sequences, reads that shared molecular identifiers were thrown out. CDR3 identification, clonotype clustering and error correction used MiTCR with a Q25 quality threshold and the strictest error-elimination algorithm. A nonparametric unseen species model with Euler transformation was used to estimate a lower bound on total TCR beta diversity. The public reads were reprocessed in TCRdb via fastp at Q25 and MiXCR, keeping in-frame beta chains. Under each unique CDR3 protein, matching rows form one entry showing the most common genes and DNA. The V and J calls and clone size are TCRdb's, not the authors'. This sample lists 850,000 to 1,000,000 distinct CDR3 sequences; roughly 51% were detected once. The ten largest clones represent 20% to 25% of the sample.

CDR1 SGHKS and CDR2 YYEKEE are derived from the germline V gene (reference sequence). V is pruned by 4 bases and J by 3 bases, leaving 6 bases of the junction without a gene match. From the cysteine up to the phenylalanine, the CDR3 has a length of 15 residues. Only the CDR3 DNA stays, 45 bases, in frame from base 1. The sample comes from a study of blood T cells in healthy people across ages (dated by TCRdb to the mid-2010s). Regarding the complete study: In model experiments, template switching captured roughly one uniquely barcoded TCR beta cDNA molecule for every two T cells. To track age-related changes in TCR beta repertoire diversity, the study relied on deep sequencing normalized with unique cDNA molecular identifiers. Donors were grouped into four age groups: young (average 16 years), middle-aged (about 38), aged (approximately 58) and long-lived (about 90). To avoid experimental bias, donors of different ages were distributed randomly across sequencing lanes. For two donors (one aged 18 to 30 and one aged 80 or older), the study analyzed two additional independent replicas of 1 million unique cDNA reads from the same blood draw. The study at large found these results: The CMV infection status of donors was not known, potentially confounding age-related changes in expanded clonotypes. Estimates of total diversity based on one million sequenced T cells were considered lower bounds and underestimates. Conclusive comparison of naive and antigen-experienced compartments was prevented by the profiling of bulk unsorted PBMCs. There was a strong correlation between observed TCR beta diversity and the percentage of naive T cells measured by flow cytometry. Observed TCR beta diversity per million T cells fell roughly linearly with age, and a significant reduction was already apparent by age around 40. The long-lived group showed more naive CD4+ T cells, fewer expanded clones and increased TCR diversity than the aged group, suggesting age selection.

Donors were a few dozen systemically healthy Caucasian individuals from Russia aged roughly 6 to 100 years. Each donor gave about 9.2 milliliters of peripheral blood, drawn into EDTA-treated Vacutainer tubes. Ficoll-Paque density-gradient centrifugation was used to isolate PBMCs, with at least 6.5 million obtained per sample. Trizol reagent was used to extract total RNA from the PBMCs, yielding at least 6 micrograms per sample. For every donor, an aliquot of PBMCs went through flow cytometry to measure the percentages of naive CD45RAhigh/CD27high T cells. The sample taken for sequencing was blood. Here the chain combines TRBV5-5 and TRBJ2-1, with 8 central nucleotides matching TRBD1. The source is an older woman in good health. The nucleotides are TGTGCCAGCAGCCCGGGACAGGATGTCTACAATGAGCAGTTCTTC. Translated, this is CASSPGQDVYNEQFF.